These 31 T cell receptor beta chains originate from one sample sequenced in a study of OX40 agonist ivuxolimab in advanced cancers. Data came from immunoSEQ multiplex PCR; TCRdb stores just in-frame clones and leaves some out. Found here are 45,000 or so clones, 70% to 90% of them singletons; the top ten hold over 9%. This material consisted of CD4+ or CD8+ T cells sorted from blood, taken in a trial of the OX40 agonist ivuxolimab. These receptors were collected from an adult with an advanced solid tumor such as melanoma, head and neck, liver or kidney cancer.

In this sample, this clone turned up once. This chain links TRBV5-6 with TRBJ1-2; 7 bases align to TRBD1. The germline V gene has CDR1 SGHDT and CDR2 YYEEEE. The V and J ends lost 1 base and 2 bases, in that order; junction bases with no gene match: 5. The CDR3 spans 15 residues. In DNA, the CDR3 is TGTGCCAGCAGCTTGTCGGGACAGAGAAACTATGGCTACACCTTC. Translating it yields CASSLSGQRNYGYTF.

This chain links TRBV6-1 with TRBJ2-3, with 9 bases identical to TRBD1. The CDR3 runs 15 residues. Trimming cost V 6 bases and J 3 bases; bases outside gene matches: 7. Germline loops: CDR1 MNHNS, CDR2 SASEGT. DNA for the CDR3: TGTGCCAGCAGGGATAGGACAGGGGCAACAGATACGCAGTATTTT. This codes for CASRDRTGATDTQYF.

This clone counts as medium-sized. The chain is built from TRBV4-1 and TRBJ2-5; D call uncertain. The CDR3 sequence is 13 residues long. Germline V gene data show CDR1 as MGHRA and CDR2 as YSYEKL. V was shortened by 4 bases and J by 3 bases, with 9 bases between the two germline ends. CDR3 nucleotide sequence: TGCGCCAGCAGCCCCCTAGGGAAAGAGACCCAGTACTTC. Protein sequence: CASSPLGKETQYF.

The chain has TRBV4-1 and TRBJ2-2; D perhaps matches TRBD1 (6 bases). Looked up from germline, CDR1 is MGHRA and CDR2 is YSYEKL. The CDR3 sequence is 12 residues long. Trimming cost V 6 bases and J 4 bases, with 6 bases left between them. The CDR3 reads CASRGGTGELFF. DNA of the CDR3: TGCGCCAGCAGAGGGGGCACCGGGGAGCTGTTTTTT.

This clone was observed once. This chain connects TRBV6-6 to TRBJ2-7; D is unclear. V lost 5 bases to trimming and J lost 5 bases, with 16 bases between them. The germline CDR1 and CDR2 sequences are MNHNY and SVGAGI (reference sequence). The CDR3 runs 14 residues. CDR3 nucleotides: TGTGCCAGCAGTCCCTCTGGTCCCTACCACGAGCAGTACTTC. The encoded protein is CASSPSGPYHEQYF.

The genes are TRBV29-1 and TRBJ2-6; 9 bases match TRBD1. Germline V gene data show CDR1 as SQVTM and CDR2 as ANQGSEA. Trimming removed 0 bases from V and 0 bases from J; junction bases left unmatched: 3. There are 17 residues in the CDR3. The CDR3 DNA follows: TGCAGCGTTGAAGAAAGGGACAGGGCCTCTGGGGCCAACGTCCTGACTTTC. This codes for CSVEERDRASGANVLTF. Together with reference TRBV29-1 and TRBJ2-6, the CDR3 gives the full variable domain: SAVISQKPSRDICQRGTSLTIQCQVDSQVTMMFWYRQQPGQSLTLIATANQGSEATYESGFVIDKFPISRPNLTFSTLTVSNMSPEDSSIYLCSVEERDRASGANVLTFGAGSRLTVL.

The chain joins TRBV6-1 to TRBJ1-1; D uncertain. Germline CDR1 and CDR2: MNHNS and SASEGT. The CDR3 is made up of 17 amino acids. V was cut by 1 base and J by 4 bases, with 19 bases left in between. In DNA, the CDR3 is TGTGCCAGCAGTGAAGTGGGAATCTTCGTTGGGAGCACTGAAGCTTTCTTT. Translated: CASSEVGIFVGSTEAFF.

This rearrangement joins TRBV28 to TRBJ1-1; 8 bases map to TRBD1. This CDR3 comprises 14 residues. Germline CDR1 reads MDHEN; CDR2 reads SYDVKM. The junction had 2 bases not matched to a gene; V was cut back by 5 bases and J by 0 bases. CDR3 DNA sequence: TGTGCCAGCAGTGGCAGGGGGCTGAACACTGAAGCTTTCTTT. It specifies CASSGRGLNTEAFF.

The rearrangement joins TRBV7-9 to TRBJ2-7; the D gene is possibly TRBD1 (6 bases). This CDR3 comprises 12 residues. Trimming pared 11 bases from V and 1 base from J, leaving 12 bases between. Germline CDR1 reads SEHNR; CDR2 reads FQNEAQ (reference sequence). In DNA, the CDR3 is TGTGCCGGCCAGACAGGTTCCTACGAGCAGTACTTC. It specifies CAGQTGSYEQYF. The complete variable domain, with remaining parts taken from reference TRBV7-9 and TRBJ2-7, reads DTGVSQNPRHKITKRGQNVTFRCDPISEHNRLYWYRQTLGQGPEFLTYFQNEAQLEKSRLLSDRFSAERPKGSFSTLEIQRTEQGDSAMYLCAGQTGSYEQYFGPGTRLTVT.

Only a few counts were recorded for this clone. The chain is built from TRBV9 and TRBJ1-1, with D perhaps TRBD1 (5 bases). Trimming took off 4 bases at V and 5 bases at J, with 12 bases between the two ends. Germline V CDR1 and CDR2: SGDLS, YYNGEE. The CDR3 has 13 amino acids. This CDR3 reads CASSPGKSTEAFF. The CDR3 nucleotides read TGTGCCAGCAGCCCAGGGAAGTCGACTGAAGCTTTCTTT.

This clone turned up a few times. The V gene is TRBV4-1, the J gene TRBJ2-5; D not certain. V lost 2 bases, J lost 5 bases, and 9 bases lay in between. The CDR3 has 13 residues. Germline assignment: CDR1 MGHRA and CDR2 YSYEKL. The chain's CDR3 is CASSQWTAETQYF. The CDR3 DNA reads TGCGCCAGCAGCCAATGGACGGCGGAGACCCAGTACTTC.

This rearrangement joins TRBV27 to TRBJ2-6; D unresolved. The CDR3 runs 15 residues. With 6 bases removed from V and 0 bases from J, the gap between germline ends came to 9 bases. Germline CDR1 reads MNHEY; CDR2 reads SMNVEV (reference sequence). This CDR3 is CASSTAPSGANVLTF. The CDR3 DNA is TGTGCCAGCAGCACAGCACCCTCTGGGGCCAACGTCCTGACTTTC.

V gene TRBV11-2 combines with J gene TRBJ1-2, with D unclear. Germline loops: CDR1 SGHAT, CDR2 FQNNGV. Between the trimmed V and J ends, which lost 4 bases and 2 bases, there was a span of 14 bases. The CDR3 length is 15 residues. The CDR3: CASSSLAGRNYGYTF. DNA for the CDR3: TGTGCCAGCAGCTCCCTTGCGGGCAGGAACTATGGCTACACCTTC.

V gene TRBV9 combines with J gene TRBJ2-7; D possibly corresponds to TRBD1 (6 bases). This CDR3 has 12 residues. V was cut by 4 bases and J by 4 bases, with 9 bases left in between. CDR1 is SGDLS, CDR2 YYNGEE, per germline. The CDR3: CASSSTGYEQYF. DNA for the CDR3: TGTGCCAGCAGCTCTACAGGGTACGAGCAGTACTTC.

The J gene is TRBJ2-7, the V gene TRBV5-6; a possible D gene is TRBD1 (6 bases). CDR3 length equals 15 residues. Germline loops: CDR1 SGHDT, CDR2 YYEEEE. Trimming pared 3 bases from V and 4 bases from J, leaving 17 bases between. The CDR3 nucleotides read TGTGCCAGCAGCTCCATCTTCCAGGGGTTGTACGAGCAGTACTTC. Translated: CASSSIFQGLYEQYF.

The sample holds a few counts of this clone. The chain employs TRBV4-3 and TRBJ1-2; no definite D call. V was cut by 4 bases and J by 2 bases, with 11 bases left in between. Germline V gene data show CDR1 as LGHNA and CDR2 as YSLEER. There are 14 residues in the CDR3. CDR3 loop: CASSPDGINYGYTF. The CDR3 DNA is TGCGCCAGCAGCCCGGACGGCATCAACTATGGCTACACCTTC.

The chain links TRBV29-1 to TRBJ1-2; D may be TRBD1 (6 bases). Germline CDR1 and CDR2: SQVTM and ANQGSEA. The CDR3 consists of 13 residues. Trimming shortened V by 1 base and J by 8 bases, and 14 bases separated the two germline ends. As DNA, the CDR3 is TGCAGCGTTGAAGTTTCAGGGGCAGAGGGCTACACCTTC. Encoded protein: CSVEVSGAEGYTF.

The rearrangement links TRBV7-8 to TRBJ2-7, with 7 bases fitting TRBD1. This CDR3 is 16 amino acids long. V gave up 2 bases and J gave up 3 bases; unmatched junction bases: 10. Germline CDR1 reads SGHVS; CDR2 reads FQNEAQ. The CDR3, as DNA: TGTGCCAGCAGCTTACGCGTGACAGGGCCCCTCTACGAGCAGTACTTC. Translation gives CASSLRVTGPLYEQYF. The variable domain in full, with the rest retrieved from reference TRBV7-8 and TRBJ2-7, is GAGVSQSPRYKVAKRGQDVALRCDPISGHVSLFWYQQALGQGPEFLTYFQNEAQLDKSGLPSDRFFAERPEGSVSTLKIQRTQQEDSAVYLCASSLRVTGPLYEQYFGPGTRLTVT.

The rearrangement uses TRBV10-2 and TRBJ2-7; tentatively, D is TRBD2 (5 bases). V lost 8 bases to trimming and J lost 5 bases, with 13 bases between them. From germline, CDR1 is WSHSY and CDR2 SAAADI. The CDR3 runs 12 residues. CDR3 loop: CASVGEKHEQYF. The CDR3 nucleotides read TGCGCCAGCGTTGGGGAGAAGCACGAGCAGTACTTC.

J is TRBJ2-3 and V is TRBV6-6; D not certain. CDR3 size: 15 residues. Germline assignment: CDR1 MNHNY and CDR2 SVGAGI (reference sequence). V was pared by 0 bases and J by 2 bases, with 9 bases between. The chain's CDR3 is CASSYSPQNTDTQYF. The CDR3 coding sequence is TGTGCCAGCAGTTACTCCCCACAGAACACAGATACGCAGTATTTT.

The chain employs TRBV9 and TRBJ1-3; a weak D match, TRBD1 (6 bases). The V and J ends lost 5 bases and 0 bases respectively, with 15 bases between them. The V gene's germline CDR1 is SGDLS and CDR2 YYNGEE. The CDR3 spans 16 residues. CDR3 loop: CASSTQGQSSGNTIYF. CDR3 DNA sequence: TGTGCCAGCAGTACCCAGGGACAATCCTCTGGAAACACCATATATTTT. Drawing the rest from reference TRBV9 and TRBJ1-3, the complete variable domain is DSGVTQTPKHLITATGQRVTLRCSPRSGDLSVYWYQQSLDQGLQFLIQYYNGEERAKGNILERFSAQQFPDLHSELNLSSLELGDSALYFCASSTQGQSSGNTIYFGEGSWLTVV.

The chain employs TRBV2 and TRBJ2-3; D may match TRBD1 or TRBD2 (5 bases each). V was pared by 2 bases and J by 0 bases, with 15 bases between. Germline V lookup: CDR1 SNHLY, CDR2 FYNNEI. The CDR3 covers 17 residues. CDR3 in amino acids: CASSEFPGTSSTDTQYF. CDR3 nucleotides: TGTGCCAGCAGTGAATTCCCCGGGACGTCTAGCACAGATACGCAGTATTTT.

The CDR3 spells CASSFDQNVKNIQYF. The CDR3 DNA is TGTGCCAGCAGCTTTGACCAGAATGTCAAAAACATTCAGTACTTC. V and J are TRBV5-6 and TRBJ2-4; D uncertain. V was clipped by 2 bases and J by 3 bases, with 12 bases between them. The CDR3 spans 15 residues. Germline assignment: CDR1 SGHDT and CDR2 YYEEEE.

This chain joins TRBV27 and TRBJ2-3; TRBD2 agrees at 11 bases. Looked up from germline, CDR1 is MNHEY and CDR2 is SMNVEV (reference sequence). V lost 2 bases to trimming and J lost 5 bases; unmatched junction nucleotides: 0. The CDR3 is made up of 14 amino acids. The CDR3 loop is CASSLGLAGDTQYF. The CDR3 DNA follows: TGTGCCAGCAGTTTAGGACTAGCGGGAGATACGCAGTATTTT.

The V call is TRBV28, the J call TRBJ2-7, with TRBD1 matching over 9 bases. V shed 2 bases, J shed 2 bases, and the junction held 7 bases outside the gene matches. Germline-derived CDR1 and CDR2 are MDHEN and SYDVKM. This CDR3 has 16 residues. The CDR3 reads CASSLRPGQGTYEQYF. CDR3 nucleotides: TGTGCCAGCAGTTTACGCCCGGGACAGGGCACCTACGAGCAGTACTTC.

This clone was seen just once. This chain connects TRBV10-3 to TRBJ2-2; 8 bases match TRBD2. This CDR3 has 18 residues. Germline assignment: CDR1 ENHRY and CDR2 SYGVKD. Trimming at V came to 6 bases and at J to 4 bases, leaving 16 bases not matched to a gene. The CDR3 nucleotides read TGTGCCATCAGAAACCAGGGCGAGGCGGGGGGCGGCACCGGGGAGCTGTTTTTT. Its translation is CAIRNQGEAGGGTGELFF.

The CDR3 sequence is CASSVLHNEQFF. For the CDR3, the DNA is TGTGCCAGCAGCGTACTGCACAATGAGCAGTTCTTC. The J gene is TRBJ2-1, the V gene TRBV9; D remains unclear. CDR1 and CDR2 (germline): SGDLS, YYNGEE. V was pared by 1 base and J by 5 bases, with 4 bases between. The CDR3 extends over 12 amino acids.

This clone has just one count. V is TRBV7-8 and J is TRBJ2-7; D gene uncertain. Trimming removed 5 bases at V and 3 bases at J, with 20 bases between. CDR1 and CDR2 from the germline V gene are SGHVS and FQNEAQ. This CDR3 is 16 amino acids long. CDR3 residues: CASSIPRLRASYEQYF. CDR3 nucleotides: TGTGCCAGCAGCATACCACGACTGCGCGCAAGCTACGAGCAGTACTTC.

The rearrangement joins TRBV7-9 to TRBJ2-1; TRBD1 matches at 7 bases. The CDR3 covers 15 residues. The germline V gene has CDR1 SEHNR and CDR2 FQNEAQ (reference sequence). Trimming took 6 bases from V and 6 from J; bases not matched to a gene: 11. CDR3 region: CASREPGQPFNEQFF. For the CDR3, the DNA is TGTGCCAGCAGGGAACCGGGACAGCCTTTCAATGAGCAGTTCTTC.

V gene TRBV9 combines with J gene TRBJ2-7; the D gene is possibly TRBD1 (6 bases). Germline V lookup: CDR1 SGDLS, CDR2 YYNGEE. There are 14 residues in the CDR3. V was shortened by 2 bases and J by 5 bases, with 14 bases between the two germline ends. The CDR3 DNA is TGTGCCAGCAGCGTCTCGGACAGCGTACACGAGCAGTACTTC. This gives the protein CASSVSDSVHEQYF.

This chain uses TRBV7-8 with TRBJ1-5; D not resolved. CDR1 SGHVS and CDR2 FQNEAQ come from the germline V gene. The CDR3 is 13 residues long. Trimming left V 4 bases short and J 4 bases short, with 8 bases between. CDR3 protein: CASSWTGNQPQHF. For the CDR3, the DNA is TGTGCCAGCAGCTGGACGGGGAATCAGCCCCAGCATTTT.